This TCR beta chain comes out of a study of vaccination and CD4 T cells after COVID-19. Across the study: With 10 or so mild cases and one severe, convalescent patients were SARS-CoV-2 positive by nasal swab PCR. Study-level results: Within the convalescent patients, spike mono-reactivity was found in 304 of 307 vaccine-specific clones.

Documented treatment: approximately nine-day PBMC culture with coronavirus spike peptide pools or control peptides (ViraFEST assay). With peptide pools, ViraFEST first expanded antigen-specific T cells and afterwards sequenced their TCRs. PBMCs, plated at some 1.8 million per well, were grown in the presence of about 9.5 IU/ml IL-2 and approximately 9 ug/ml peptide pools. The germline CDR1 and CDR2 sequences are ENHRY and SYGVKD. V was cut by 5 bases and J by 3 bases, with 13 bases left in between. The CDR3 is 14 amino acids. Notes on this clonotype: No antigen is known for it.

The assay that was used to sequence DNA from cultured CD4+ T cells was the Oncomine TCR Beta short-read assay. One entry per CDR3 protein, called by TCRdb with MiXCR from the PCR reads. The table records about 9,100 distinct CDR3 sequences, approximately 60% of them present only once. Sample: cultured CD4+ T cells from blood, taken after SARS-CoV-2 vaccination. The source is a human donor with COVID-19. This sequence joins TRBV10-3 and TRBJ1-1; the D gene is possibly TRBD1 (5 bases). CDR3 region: CAISTTGPDTEAFF. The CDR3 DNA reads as TGTGCCATCAGTACCACAGGCCCCGACACTGAAGCTTTCTTT.